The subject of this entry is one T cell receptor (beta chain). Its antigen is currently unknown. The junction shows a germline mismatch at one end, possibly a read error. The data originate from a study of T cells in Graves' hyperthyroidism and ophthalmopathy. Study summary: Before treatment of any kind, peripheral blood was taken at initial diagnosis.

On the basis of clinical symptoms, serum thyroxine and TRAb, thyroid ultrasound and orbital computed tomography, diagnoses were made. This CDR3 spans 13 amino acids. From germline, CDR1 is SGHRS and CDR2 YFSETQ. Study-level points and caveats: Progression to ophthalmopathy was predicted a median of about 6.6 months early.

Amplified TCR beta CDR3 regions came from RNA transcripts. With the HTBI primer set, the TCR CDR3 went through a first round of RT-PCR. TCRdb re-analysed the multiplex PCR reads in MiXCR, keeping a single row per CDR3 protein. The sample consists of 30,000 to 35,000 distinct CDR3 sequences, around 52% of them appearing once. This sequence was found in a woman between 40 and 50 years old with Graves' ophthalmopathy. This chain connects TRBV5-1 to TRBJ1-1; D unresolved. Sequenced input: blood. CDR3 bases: TGCGCCAGCAGCTTACGGACGAACACTGAAGCGTTCTTT. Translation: CASSLRTNTEAFF.